The source of this T cell receptor beta chain is a study of T-cell reconstitution after alpha-beta-depleted transplantation in children. This CDR3 has 15 residues. Germline lookup yields CDR1 DFQATT and CDR2 SNEGSKA (reference sequence). The trim removed 7 bases at V and 4 bases at J, leaving 13 bases unmatched. Unique molecular identifiers were incorporated when the TCRbeta library was constructed. One entry per CDR3 protein results from TCRdb running MiXCR on the PCR reads. The table includes roughly 200,000 distinct CDR3 sequences, approximately 6.8% detected once. This clonotype was detected many times.

This specimen consisted of PBMCs from the stem cell graft donor, obtained from the stem cell graft. This sequence joins TRBV20-1 and TRBJ2-3; TRBD2 matches at 8 bases. The TCR originated in a human donor who donated a stem cell graft to a child with Wiskott-Aldrich syndrome. The CDR3 sequence is CSGQESAGAADTQYF. CDR3 nucleotides: TGCAGTGGGCAGGAATCAGCGGGGGCGGCAGATACGCAGTATTTT.